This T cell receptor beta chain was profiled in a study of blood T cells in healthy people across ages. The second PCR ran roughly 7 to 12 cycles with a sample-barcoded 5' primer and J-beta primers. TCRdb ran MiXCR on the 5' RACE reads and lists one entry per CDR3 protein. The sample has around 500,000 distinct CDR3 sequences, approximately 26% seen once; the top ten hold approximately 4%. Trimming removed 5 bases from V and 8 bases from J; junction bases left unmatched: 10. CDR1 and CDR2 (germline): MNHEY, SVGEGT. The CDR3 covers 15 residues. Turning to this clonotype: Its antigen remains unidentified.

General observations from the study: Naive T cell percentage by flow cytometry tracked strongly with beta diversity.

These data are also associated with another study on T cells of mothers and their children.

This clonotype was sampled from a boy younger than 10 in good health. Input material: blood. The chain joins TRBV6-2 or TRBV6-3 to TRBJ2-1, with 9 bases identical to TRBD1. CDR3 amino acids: CASSPPGQGNDEQFF. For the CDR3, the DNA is TGTGCCAGCAGTCCCCCGGGACAGGGAAACGATGAGCAGTTCTTC.